This T cell receptor beta chain was retrieved from a study of CD4 T cells in relation to SARS-CoV-2 and coronaviruses. Study-wide points: About 64% of donors had memory CD4+ clonotypes crossrecognizing SARS-CoV-2 and common cold coronavirus spike.

Before the COVID-19 pandemic, during about 2010-2018, CD4+ T cells were taken from unexposed donors. CD4+ T cells were isolated from the cells after around 9 days of culture. A note on this clone: Its target is not known.

Losses at the gene ends were 3 bases for V and 10 bases for J; bases not matched to a gene: 8. This CDR3 contains 15 residues. Germline V gives CDR1 KGHDR, CDR2 SFDVKD. Only in-frame clones appear in the TCRdb table, and some are missing; sequencing was by immunoSEQ multiplex PCR. The sample yields fewer than 20,000 clones, around four fifths seen once. Specimen: CD4+ T cells from PBMCs, cultured in vitro. The sequence came from a human donor in good health. This chain joins TRBV24-1 and TRBJ1-4; 9 bases fit TRBD1. This CDR3 reads CATSDAGTGTPKLFF. DNA of the CDR3: TGTGCCACCAGTGATGCCGGGACAGGGACGCCAAAACTGTTTTTT.